This T cell receptor (beta chain) was sequenced in a study of radiotherapy plus CTLA-4 blockade in lung cancer. Study context: Objective responses were recorded in 15% to 20% of patients, with disease control recorded in around 30%.

Using immunoSEQ multiplex PCR, the repertoire was profiled, and TCRdb retains in-frame clones only, with some absent. The sample records about 67,000 clones, roughly 76% being singletons. The sample here was peripheral blood, taken from a patient treated with radiotherapy plus ipilimumab. The TCR originated in a human donor with non-small cell lung cancer whose response to radiotherapy plus ipilimumab could not be evaluated. Some clones in this sample may be carry-over from other donors' samples.

The CDR3 region is CASSLDRDNEQFF. CDR3 coding DNA: TGTGCCAGCAGCTTGGACAGGGACAATGAGCAGTTCTTC. This chain uses TRBV7-3 with TRBJ2-1; 8 bases fit TRBD1. Germline CDR1 is SGHTA and CDR2 is FQGTGA. This CDR3 is built from 13 residues. V shed 3 bases and J 5 bases; nucleotides not matched to a gene: 0.